A selection of T cell receptor beta chains follows, all from one sample in a study of glioma-infiltrating T cells after dendritic cell vaccination. Data came from immunoSEQ multiplex PCR; TCRdb stores just in-frame clones and leaves some out. This sample yields about 50,000 clones, of which around nine tenths are seen a single time; about 5% belongs to the top ten. Material: blood, obtained after dendritic cell vaccination. The receptor set was obtained from a human donor with glioblastoma. Both conserved end residues are part of each CDR3. D genes are given only for firm matches.

v_gene	j_gene	d_gene	CDR3aa
TRBV7-9	TRBJ1-1	-	CASSSQGGTEAFF
TRBV28	TRBJ2-7	TRBD2	CASSTRLALSLRFRNEQYF
TRBV7-9	TRBJ1-1	-	CASSSQGWTEAFF
TRBV10-2	TRBJ2-1	TRBD2	CATDPGTSAGRGSYNEQFF
TRBV7-2	TRBJ2-7	-	CASSTGAGHGIEQYF
TRBV19	TRBJ2-7	TRBD1	CASRYSGTGGFEQYF
TRBV5-6	TRBJ2-6	TRBD2	CASSLAGGAGANVLTF
TRBV7-3	TRBJ2-1	-	CASSSPAGNNEQFF
TRBV10-3	TRBJ1-1	TRBD1	CAIRTDRVETEAFF
TRBV11-3	TRBJ2-3	TRBD2	CASSRFSGLTDTQYF
TRBV5-5	TRBJ1-2	-	CASRPPGSGGYTF
TRBV19	TRBJ1-6	-	CASRTAGADSPLHF
TRBV7-9	TRBJ2-5	-	CASSQRTANRETQYF
TRBV7-2	TRBJ2-5	TRBD2	CASSLGLGKTQYF
TRBV7-2	TRBJ2-3	TRBD2	CASSLGTLAGSDTQYF